These T cell receptor beta chains were read from a single sample in a study of PD-L1 blockade in urothelial cancer. Clones were sequenced by immunoSEQ multiplex PCR, and TCRdb holds only the in-frame ones, with some missing. Of 70,000 or so clones detected, 84% appear once; the ten largest clones hold about 4.7%. Sequences were derived from PBMCs, sampled around atezolizumab (anti-PD-L1) treatment. Receptor source: a man between 65 and 85 years old with urothelial cancer. CDR3s include the opening cysteine and the closing phenylalanine or tryptophan. A D gene is named only where the DNA matches it firmly. Not every row has a clone size; where given, it reads once, few, many or a size class.

V	D	J	size	DNA	CDR3
TRBV28	-	TRBJ1-5	-	TGTGCCAGCAGTTTATCGTCCCTGCCCGGACCAGGGGACAATCAGCCCCAGCATTTT	CASSLSSLPGPGDNQPQHF
TRBV6-1	-	TRBJ1-1	-	TGTGCCAGCAGAAAGGAGCTCAGCACTGAAGCTTTCTTT	CASRKELSTEAFF
TRBV6-1	TRBD2	TRBJ2-1	few	TGTGCCAGCAGACCAGGGACTAGCGGAAACAATGAGCAGTTCTTC	CASRPGTSGNNEQFF
TRBV5-4	TRBD2	TRBJ2-7	-	TGTGCCAGCAGCTGGGGACTAGCGGGAGACGAGCAGTACTTC	CASSWGLAGDEQYF
TRBV19	TRBD2	TRBJ2-3	-	TGTGCCAGTAGTATCCAAGCGGGAGGGGGCACAGATACGCAGTATTTT	CASSIQAGGGTDTQYF
TRBV28	TRBD2	TRBJ2-1	-	TGTGCCAGCACCAAACAGGGACTAGCGGGAGGGTTGCCCTACAATGAGCAGTTCTTC	CASTKQGLAGGLPYNEQFF
TRBV28	TRBD1	TRBJ1-2	-	TGTGCCAGCAGTCGCCGACAGGGTGGTGGCTACACCTTC	CASSRRQGGGYTF
TRBV19	TRBD1	TRBJ1-2	-	TGTGCCAGTACCCCCTCGGGACAGGGTAGCTATGGCTACACCTTC	CASTPSGQGSYGYTF
TRBV5-1	TRBD1	TRBJ2-1	-	TGCGCCAGCACTCCGGACAGGCCTTGGGGAGAGCAGTTCTTC	CASTPDRPWGEQFF
TRBV6-1	-	TRBJ1-5	-	TGTGCCAGCAGGAAAACGGCCAGGCGGGGCCAGCCCCAGCATTTT	CASRKTARRGQPQHF
TRBV2	TRBD1	TRBJ1-5	-	TGTGCCAGCAGTGAGCTCGGGACAGGGTACCGCCAGCCCCAGCATTTT	CASSELGTGYRQPQHF
TRBV18	-	TRBJ1-1	-	TGTGCCAGCTCACCAGGGGGCTGGAACACTGAAGCTTTCTTT	CASSPGGWNTEAFF